The rows below give T cell receptor beta chains drawn from one sample of a study of cytomegalovirus exposure and HLA in healthy donors. The assay was immunoSEQ multiplex PCR, and TCRdb's table has in-frame clones only and misses some. In all, the sample yields roughly 80,000 clones. Sequencing was performed on PBMCs. The receptors come from a girl between 10 and 17 years old in good health and CMV-seropositive. Both conserved end residues are trimmed from each CDR3.

v_gene	CDR3aa
TRBV11-3	ASRRDSKNIQY
TRBV11-3	ASSVRGSKAF
TRBV7-9	ASSLPDRGTPYGYT
TRBV19	ASSAAFGGERQETQY
TRBV28	ASSLQGLNTEAF
TRBV7-6	ASSLRSVRGSGTEAF
TRBV5-4	ASSPGQGVLTEAF
TRBV4-1	ASSQILVRSGSSTDTQY
TRBV6-1	ASSLQVDGYT
TRBV4-3	ASSQDWVTGAQPQH
TRBV29-1	SVGQGGTEAF